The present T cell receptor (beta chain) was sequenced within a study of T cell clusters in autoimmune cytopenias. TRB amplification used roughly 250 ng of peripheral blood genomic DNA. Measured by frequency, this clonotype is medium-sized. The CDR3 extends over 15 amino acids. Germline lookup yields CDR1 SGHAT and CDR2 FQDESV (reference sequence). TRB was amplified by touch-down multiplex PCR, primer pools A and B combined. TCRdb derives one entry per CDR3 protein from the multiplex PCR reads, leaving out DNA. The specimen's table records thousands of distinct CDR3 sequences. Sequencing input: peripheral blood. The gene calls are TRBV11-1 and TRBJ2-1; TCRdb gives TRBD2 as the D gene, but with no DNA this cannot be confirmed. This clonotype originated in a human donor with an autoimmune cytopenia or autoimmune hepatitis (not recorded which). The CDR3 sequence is CASSLAGLVIYPQFF.